These 25 T cell receptor beta chains came from one sample sequenced in a study of cytomegalovirus exposure and HLA in healthy donors. The PCR ran on 60 Vbeta and 13 Jbeta primers. Data came from immunoSEQ multiplex PCR; TCRdb stores just in-frame clones and leaves some out. The sample lists about 260,000 clones, around four fifths occurring once. The source material was PBMCs. All receptors come from a middle-aged woman in good health and CMV-seropositive.

This chain links TRBV7-3 with TRBJ2-1; 10 bases fit TRBD2. The junction had 16 bases not matched to a gene; V was cut back by 5 bases and J by 9 bases. This CDR3 region has 17 residues. CDR1 is SGHTA, CDR2 FQGTGA, per germline. The chain's CDR3 is CASSLNFASGRAGEQFF. Written as DNA, the CDR3 is TGTGCCAGCAGCCTCAATTTTGCGAGCGGGAGGGCCGGTGAGCAGTTCTTC.

The CDR3 DNA is TGTGCCAGCAGCTTGGGGGGCGGCGGCACCGGGGAGCTGTTTTTT. Protein product: CASSLGGGGTGELFF. This chain joins TRBV5-4 and TRBJ2-2; possible D gene TRBD1, 5 bases. From germline, CDR1 is SGHNT and CDR2 YYREEE (reference sequence). This CDR3 has 15 residues. V lost 0 bases and J lost 4, with 10 bases in between.

This chain joins TRBV11-2 and TRBJ1-2; tentatively, D is TRBD1 (6 bases). V lost 4 bases, J lost 7 bases, and 22 bases lay in between. The CDR3 extends over 16 amino acids. Germline assignment: CDR1 SGHAT and CDR2 FQNNGV. The CDR3 reads CASSSTSQGTPIGYTF. The CDR3 DNA follows: TGTGCCAGCAGCTCCACGTCACAGGGTACCCCCATTGGCTACACCTTC.

The rearrangement joins TRBV7-8 to TRBJ2-5; maybe TRBD2 (6 bases). Germline V gives CDR1 SGHVS, CDR2 FQNEAQ. Trimming left V 6 bases short and J 5 bases short, with 19 bases between. The CDR3 totals 15 residues. Here the CDR3 reads CASRETSLIRETQYF. CDR3 sequence (DNA): TGTGCCAGCAGGGAGACTAGTTTAATCCGTGAGACCCAGTACTTC.

This clone was seen just once. This rearrangement joins TRBV19 to TRBJ1-2; D may be TRBD1 (5 bases). V lost 7 bases and J lost 5, with 20 bases in between. Germline-derived CDR1 and CDR2 are LNHDA and SQIVND (reference sequence). CDR3 length: 15 amino acids. The CDR3 nucleotides are TGTGCCAGTACCGCTGGGGAGGCAGGGAGGTATGGCTACACCTTC. Translated: CASTAGEAGRYGYTF.

The CDR3 loop is CASSPRTGEYEQYF. The CDR3 DNA sequence: TGTGCCAGCTCACCCCGGACAGGTGAATACGAGCAGTACTTC. The chain links TRBV18 to TRBJ2-5; 7 bases line up with TRBD1. The closer fit of TRBJ2-7 to the DNA end suggests the J call may be wrong. Germline CDR1 is KGHSH and CDR2 is LQKENI. The CDR3 consists of 14 residues.

V gene TRBV25-1 combines with J gene TRBJ2-7; 8 bases are a match to TRBD1. J gave up 4 bases and V 4 bases, and 9 bases lay outside the gene matches. CDR3 length: 15 residues. CDR1 and CDR2 from the germline V gene are MGHDK and SYGVNS. The DNA of the CDR3 is TGTGCCAGCAGTGCCCCGACAGGGGCAGGGTACGAGCAGTACTTC. Translating it yields CASSAPTGAGYEQYF.

This chain uses TRBV27 with TRBJ2-7, with 7 nucleotides matching TRBD2. Germline CDR1 reads MNHEY; CDR2 reads SMNVEV (reference sequence). This CDR3 contains 13 residues. V shed 4 bases and J 3 bases; nucleotides not matched to a gene: 3. The chain's CDR3 is CASSSGGSYEQYF. DNA for the CDR3: TGTGCCAGCAGTTCCGGGGGGAGCTACGAGCAGTACTTC.

For the CDR3, the DNA is TGTGCCAGCAGTGCGATGGGGAGGGAGTCCTACGAGCAGTACTTC. Amino acid sequence: CASSAMGRESYEQYF. The chain recombines TRBV28 with TRBJ2-7, with 7 positions matching TRBD2. The CDR3 spans 15 residues. The junction had 8 bases not matched to a gene; V was cut back by 5 bases and J by 1 base. From germline, CDR1 is MDHEN and CDR2 SYDVKM.

This clone was seen more than once but under ten times. The V and J genes are TRBV19 and TRBJ2-7; 8 bases map to TRBD1. This CDR3 has 15 amino acids. Germline assignment: CDR1 LNHDA and CDR2 SQIVND (reference sequence). After removal of 4 bases from V and 4 bases from J, the junction contained 9 bases not matched to a gene. CDR3 protein: CASSTRDRKKYEQYF. In DNA form, the CDR3 reads TGTGCCAGTAGTACCCGGGACAGGAAAAAGTACGAGCAGTACTTC.

This chain uses TRBV5-1 with TRBJ1-5; D unresolved. The V gene lost 1 base and the J gene lost 0 bases, with 2 bases spanning the gap. Germline CDR1 and CDR2: SGHRS and YFSETQ. This CDR3 comprises 13 residues. CDR3 nucleotides: TGCGCCAGCAGCTTGCTTAGCAATCAGCCCCAGCATTTT. This encodes CASSLLSNQPQHF.

The chain links TRBV6-1 to TRBJ2-5; D remains ambiguous. Germline loops: CDR1 MNHNS, CDR2 SASEGT. With 4 bases removed from V and 5 bases from J, the gap between germline ends came to 14 bases. The CDR3 length is 14 residues. In DNA form, the CDR3 reads TGTGCCAGCAGTGGGCTGAATCCCCTCGAGACCCAGTACTTC. It codes for CASSGLNPLETQYF.

This clone was recorded a few times. This rearrangement joins TRBV30 to TRBJ2-3; D possibly corresponds to TRBD1 (5 bases). Germline assignment: CDR1 GTSNPN and CDR2 SVGIG (reference sequence). The CDR3 is 14 amino acids. The V gene lost 2 bases and the J gene lost 0 bases, with 9 bases spanning the gap. In nucleotides, the CDR3 is TGTGCCTGGAGTTTGCAGGGAAGCACAGATACGCAGTATTTT. Translated: CAWSLQGSTDTQYF.

The chain employs TRBV6-5 and TRBJ2-4; tentative D call: TRBD1 (5 bases). Trimming shortened V by 3 bases and J by 5 bases, and 14 bases separated the two germline ends. This CDR3 contains 15 residues. Germline V gene lookup returns CDR1 MNHEY and CDR2 SVGAGI. The CDR3 region is CASSYRMGQENIQYF. The DNA of the CDR3 is TGTGCCAGCAGTTATCGGATGGGGCAAGAAAACATTCAGTACTTC.

The rearrangement joins TRBV18 to TRBJ1-1; no clear D. Trimming stripped 5 bases from V and 7 bases from J, with 8 bases between. Per the germline V gene, CDR1 is KGHSH and CDR2 is LQKENI. CDR3 length equals 11 residues. The CDR3 sequence: CASSGEIEAFF. The CDR3 DNA is TGTGCCAGCTCAGGAGAAATTGAAGCTTTCTTT.

This clone was seen once. The chain recombines TRBV6-5 with TRBJ1-2, with TRBD1 as a possible D gene (5 bases). The CDR3 is made up of 12 amino acids. The germline CDR1 and CDR2 sequences are MNHEY and SVGAGI. Trimming left V 10 bases short and J 4 bases short, with 13 bases between. For the CDR3, the DNA is TGTGCCACTTCAGGGTTGGGCTATGGCTACACCTTC. Amino acids: CATSGLGYGYTF.

The chain has TRBV10-3 and TRBJ2-5; no clear D. The CDR3 is 13 amino acids. The ends were cut back, 2 bases at V and 5 bases at J, with 9 bases in the middle. The V gene's germline CDR1 is ENHRY and CDR2 SYGVKD. The CDR3: CAISEETRETQYF. The CDR3 DNA reads as TGTGCCATCAGTGAGGAGACCAGGGAGACCCAGTACTTC.

In this sample, this clone turned up once. The chain links TRBV10-3 to TRBJ1-5; 9 positions agree with TRBD1. CDR1 is ENHRY and CDR2 is SYGVKD in the germline V gene. Germline trimming cut 6 bases from V and 5 bases from J; bases unmatched to any gene: 2. The CDR3 contains 13 residues. The CDR3 sequence is CAIRRTGDQPQHF. The DNA for the CDR3 is TGTGCCATCAGGAGGACAGGGGATCAGCCCCAGCATTTT.

This clone appeared once. The V gene is TRBV18, the J gene TRBJ1-2, with D possibly being TRBD1 (6 bases). This CDR3 spans 13 amino acids. Germline V gives CDR1 KGHSH, CDR2 LQKENI. V was cut by 6 bases and J by 4 bases, with 12 bases left in between. CDR3: CASSYRETYGYTF. CDR3 DNA: TGTGCCAGCTCCTACAGGGAAACCTATGGCTACACCTTC.

The chain joins TRBV4-3 to TRBJ2-7; 10 bases match TRBD2. V lost 0 bases, J lost 4 bases, and 3 bases stayed unmatched. From germline, CDR1 is LGHNA and CDR2 YSLEER. The CDR3 loop spans 15 amino acids. DNA for the CDR3: TGCGCCAGCAGCCAAGATCCACTAGCGGGATACGAGCAGTACTTC. This gives the protein CASSQDPLAGYEQYF.

On this clone: Its ends do not fully match the called genes, so a read error is possible. This chain links TRBV19 with TRBJ1-5; D is undetermined. This CDR3 comprises 13 residues. CDR1 is LNHDA, CDR2 SQIVND, per germline (reference sequence). The CDR3 spells CASSIVGKQPQHF. CDR3 nucleotides: TGTGCCAGTAGTATAGTGGGCAAACAGCCCCAGCATTTT.

The V call is TRBV28, the J call TRBJ2-1; tentative D call: TRBD2 (6 bases). From germline, CDR1 is MDHEN and CDR2 SYDVKM. The CDR3 sequence is 17 residues long. V lost 7 bases to trimming and J lost 5 bases, with 24 bases between them. The CDR3 loop is CASTSRVSVGGNNEQFF. The CDR3 DNA reads as TGTGCCAGCACCTCACGGGTGAGCGTGGGAGGTAACAATGAGCAGTTCTTC.

This sequence joins TRBV5-4 and TRBJ2-3, with 7 bases matching TRBD2. Germline assignment: CDR1 SGHNT and CDR2 YYREEE (reference sequence). The CDR3 contains 17 residues. V shed 2 bases, J shed 3 bases, and the junction held 12 bases outside the gene matches. CDR3 loop: CASSLGGSAPRTDTQYF. The CDR3 DNA reads as TGTGCCAGCAGCTTAGGCGGGAGCGCCCCGCGAACAGATACGCAGTATTTT. The full variable domain, rest sourced from reference TRBV5-4 and TRBJ2-3, is ETGVTQSPTHLIKTRGQQVTLRCSSQSGHNTVSWYQQALGQGPQFIFQYYREEENGRGNFPPRFSGLQFPNYSSELNVNALELDDSALYLCASSLGGSAPRTDTQYFGPGTRLTVL.

The rearrangement joins TRBV5-1 to TRBJ2-7; D gene unclear. The CDR3 is made up of 12 amino acids. Germline CDR1 is SGHRS and CDR2 is YFSETQ. V was cut by 0 bases and J by 4 bases, with 5 bases left in between. The CDR3 nucleotides read TGCGCCAGCAGCTTGGACCGGTACGAGCAGTACTTC. This gives the protein CASSLDRYEQYF.

The chain carries TRBV28 and TRBJ2-3; 11 nucleotides agree with TRBD2. Germline V gene data show CDR1 as MDHEN and CDR2 as SYDVKM. The CDR3 totals 15 residues. The V gene end was trimmed by 6 bases and the J gene end by 3 bases; junction bases not matched to a gene: 5. CDR3 nucleotides: TGTGCCAGCAGACCGACTAGCGGGATAACAGATACGCAGTATTTT. It is translated as CASRPTSGITDTQYF.